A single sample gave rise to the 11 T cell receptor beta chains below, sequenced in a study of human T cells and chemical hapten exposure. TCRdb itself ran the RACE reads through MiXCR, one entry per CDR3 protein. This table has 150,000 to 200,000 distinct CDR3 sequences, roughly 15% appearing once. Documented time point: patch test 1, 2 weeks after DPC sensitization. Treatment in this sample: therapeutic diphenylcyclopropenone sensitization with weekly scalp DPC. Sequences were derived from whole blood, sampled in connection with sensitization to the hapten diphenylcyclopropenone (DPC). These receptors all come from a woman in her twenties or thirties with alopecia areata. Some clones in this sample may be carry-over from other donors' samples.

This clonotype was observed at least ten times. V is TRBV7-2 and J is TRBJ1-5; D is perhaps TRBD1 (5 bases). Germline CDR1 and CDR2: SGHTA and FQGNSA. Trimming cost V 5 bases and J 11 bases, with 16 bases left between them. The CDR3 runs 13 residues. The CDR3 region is CASSGARTGSQHF. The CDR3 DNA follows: TGTGCCAGCAGCGGGGCCCGGACGGGGTCCCAGCATTTT.

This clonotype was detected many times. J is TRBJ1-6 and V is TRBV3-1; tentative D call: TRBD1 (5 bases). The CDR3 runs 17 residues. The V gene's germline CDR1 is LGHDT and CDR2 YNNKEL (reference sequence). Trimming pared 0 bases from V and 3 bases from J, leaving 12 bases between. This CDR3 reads CASSQDGGRFYNSPLHF. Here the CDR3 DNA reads TGTGCCAGCAGCCAAGACGGGGGACGCTTCTATAATTCACCCCTCCACTTT.

The CDR3 reads CSVDASGRTGSSYEQYF. The CDR3 nucleotides are TGCAGCGTTGATGCTAGTGGGAGGACAGGGTCGTCCTACGAGCAGTACTTC. The chain links TRBV29-1 to TRBJ2-7; 8 nucleotides agree with TRBD1. V gave up 3 bases and J gave up 1 base; unmatched junction bases: 14. This CDR3 comprises 17 residues. Germline V lookup: CDR1 SQVTM, CDR2 ANQGSEA.

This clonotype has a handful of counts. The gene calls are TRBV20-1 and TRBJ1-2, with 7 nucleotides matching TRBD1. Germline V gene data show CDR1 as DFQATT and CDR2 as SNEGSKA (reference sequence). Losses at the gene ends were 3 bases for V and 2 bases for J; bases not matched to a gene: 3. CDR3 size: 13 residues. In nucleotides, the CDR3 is TGCAGTGCTAGTAAACAGGGGAACTATGGCTACACCTTC. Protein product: CSASKQGNYGYTF.

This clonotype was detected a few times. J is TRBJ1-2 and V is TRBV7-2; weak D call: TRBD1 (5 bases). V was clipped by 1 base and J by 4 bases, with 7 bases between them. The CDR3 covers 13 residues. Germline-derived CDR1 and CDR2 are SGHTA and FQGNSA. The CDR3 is CASSLGGTYGYTF. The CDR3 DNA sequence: TGTGCCAGCAGCTTAGGGGGCACCTATGGCTACACCTTC. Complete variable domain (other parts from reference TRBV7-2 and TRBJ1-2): GAGVSQSPSNKVTEKGKDVELRCDPISGHTALYWYRQSLGQGLEFLIYFQGNSAPDKSGLPSDRFSAERTGGSVSTLTIQRTQQEDSAVYLCASSLGGTYGYTFGSGTRLTVV.

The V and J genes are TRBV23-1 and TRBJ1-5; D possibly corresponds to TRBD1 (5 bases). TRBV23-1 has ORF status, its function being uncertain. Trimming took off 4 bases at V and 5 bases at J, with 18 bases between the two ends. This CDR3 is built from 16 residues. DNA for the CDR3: TGCGCCAGCAGTCCAGGGCCCACCTTAGAGGATCAGCCCCAGCATTTT. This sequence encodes CASSPGPTLEDQPQHF.

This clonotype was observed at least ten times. The CDR3 DNA reads TGTGCCAGCAGTTTATTCGGGGGCTCGAGGCAGCCCCAGCATTTT. Protein: CASSLFGGSRQPQHF. V and J are TRBV27 and TRBJ1-5; weak D call: TRBD1 (6 bases). The CDR3 is 15 amino acids. The V gene's germline CDR1 is MNHEY and CDR2 SMNVEV (reference sequence). The V and J ends lost 1 base and 7 bases respectively, with 14 bases between them.

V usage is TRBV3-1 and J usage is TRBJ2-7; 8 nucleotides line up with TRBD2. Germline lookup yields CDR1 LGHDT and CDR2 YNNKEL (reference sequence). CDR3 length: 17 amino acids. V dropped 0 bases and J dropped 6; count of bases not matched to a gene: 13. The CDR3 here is CASSQDATLAGGGEQYF. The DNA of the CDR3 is TGTGCCAGCAGCCAAGACGCTACTTTGGCGGGGGGTGGCGAGCAGTACTTC.

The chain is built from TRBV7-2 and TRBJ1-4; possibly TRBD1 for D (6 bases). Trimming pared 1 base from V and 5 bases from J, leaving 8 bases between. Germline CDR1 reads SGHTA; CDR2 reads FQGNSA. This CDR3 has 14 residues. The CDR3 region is CASSLDRANEKLFF. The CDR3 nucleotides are TGTGCCAGCAGCTTAGACAGGGCCAATGAAAAACTGTTTTTT.

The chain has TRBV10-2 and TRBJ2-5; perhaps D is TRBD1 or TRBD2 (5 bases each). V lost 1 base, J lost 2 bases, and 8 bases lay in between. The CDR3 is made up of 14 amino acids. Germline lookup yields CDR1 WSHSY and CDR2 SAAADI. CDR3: CASSEWGLQETQYF. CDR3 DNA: TGCGCCAGCAGTGAGTGGGGGTTGCAAGAGACCCAGTACTTC.

The CDR3 here is CASSPPDTHILNTEAFF. Written as DNA, the CDR3 is TGTGCCAGCTCACCACCGGATACCCACATACTGAACACTGAAGCTTTCTTT. The rearrangement joins TRBV18 to TRBJ1-1; D ambiguous. CDR3 size: 17 residues. Between the trimmed V and J ends, which lost 0 bases and 0 bases, there was a span of 14 bases. Per the germline V gene, CDR1 is KGHSH and CDR2 is LQKENI. Full variable domain (outside the CDR3, taken from reference TRBV18 and TRBJ1-1): NAGVMQNPRHLVRRRGQEARLRCSPMKGHSHVYWYRQLPEEGLKFMVYLQKENIIDESGMPKERFSAEFPKEGPSILRIQQVVRGDSAAYFCASSPPDTHILNTEAFFGQGTRLTVV.